The clone carrying this TCR beta chain has a count of ten or more. From the 5' RACE reads, TCRdb called clonotypes with MiXCR, one entry per CDR3 protein. The top ten hold 1.5% to 2% of the sample, which has approximately 700,000 distinct CDR3 sequences, over 5% seen once. The CDR3 contains 13 residues. CDR1 and CDR2 (germline): DFQATT, SNEGSKA (reference sequence). Trimming shortened V by 0 bases and J by 7 bases, and 10 bases separated the two germline ends. The data were taken from a study of identical twins. The chain employs TRBV20-1 and TRBJ1-5, with D unresolved. This sequence was found in a young man in good health. The specimen was naive T cells sorted from blood. In nucleotides, the CDR3 is TGCAGTGCTAGAGATCAAGCGGCCCAGCCCCAGCATTTT. It codes for CSARDQAAQPQHF.